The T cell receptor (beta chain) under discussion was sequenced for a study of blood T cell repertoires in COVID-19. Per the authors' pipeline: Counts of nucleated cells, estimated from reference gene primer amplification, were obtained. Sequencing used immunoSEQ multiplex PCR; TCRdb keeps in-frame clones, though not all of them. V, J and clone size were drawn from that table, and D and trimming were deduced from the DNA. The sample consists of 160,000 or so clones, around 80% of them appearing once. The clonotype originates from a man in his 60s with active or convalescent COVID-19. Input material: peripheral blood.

DNA for the CDR3: TGTGCCAGCAGCCCCCGGACAGGGGGGGACTATGGCTACACCTTC. Its protein is CASSPRTGGDYGYTF. The gene calls are TRBV7-2 and TRBJ1-2; TRBD1 agrees at 10 bases. This CDR3 is 15 amino acids long. Trimming removed 5 bases from V and 3 bases from J; junction bases left unmatched: 6. Germline V gene data show CDR1 as SGHTA and CDR2 as FQGNSA.